The 24 T cell receptor beta chains below all came from one sample that was sequenced in a study of blood T cell repertoires in COVID-19. Sequenced by immunoSEQ multiplex PCR; TCRdb stores in-frame clones only, minus some. There are about 250,000 clones in the sample; more than 70% occur only once, and 5.5% to 6% lies in the top ten. Sequencing was carried out using peripheral blood. The receptors shown here come from a woman aged 80 or over with COVID-19, enrolled during active disease.

The genes are TRBV28 and TRBJ1-4, with TRBD1 identical over 7 bases. V shed 9 bases and J 8 bases; nucleotides not matched to a gene: 6. Germline assignment: CDR1 MDHEN and CDR2 SYDVKM. This CDR3 region has 12 residues. The DNA for the CDR3 is TGTGCCAGTCAGGGGGTTGGAGAAAAACTGTTTTTT. Its protein is CASQGVGEKLFF. Full variable domain (remainder filled in from reference TRBV28 and TRBJ1-4): DVKVTQSSRYLVKRTGEKVFLECVQDMDHENMFWYRQDPGLGLRLIYFSYDVKMKEKGDIPEGYSVSREKKERFSLILESASTNQTSMYLCASQGVGEKLFFGSGTQLSVL.

The V call is TRBV7-2, the J call TRBJ2-5, with TRBD2 identical over 15 bases. This CDR3 is built from 19 residues. The trim removed 4 bases at V and 4 bases at J, leaving 13 bases unmatched. Germline V gives CDR1 SGHTA, CDR2 FQGNSA. The CDR3 sequence: CASSSKRTSGGARRETQYF. In DNA form, the CDR3 reads TGTGCCAGCAGCTCAAAACGGACTAGCGGGGGGGCCAGGAGAGAGACCCAGTACTTC.

The rearrangement links TRBV5-1 to TRBJ2-7, with D possibly being TRBD1 (5 bases). Germline V lookup: CDR1 SGHRS, CDR2 YFSETQ. V lost 0 bases and J 6 bases, leaving 10 bases between the germline ends. The CDR3 is 13 residues long. The CDR3 is CASSLGGRSEQYF. In DNA, the CDR3 is TGCGCCAGCAGCTTGGGGGGCCGGAGCGAGCAGTACTTC.

The chain combines TRBV14 with TRBJ1-2; no definite D call. Germline lookup yields CDR1 SGHDN and CDR2 FVKESK. The germline V and J ends were trimmed by 0 bases and 10 bases, with 12 bases remaining between them. The CDR3 extends over 13 amino acids. The CDR3 nucleotides read TGTGCCAGCAGCCAAGATCTCAGGCAAATCTACACCTTC. It codes for CASSQDLRQIYTF.

In its sample, this clone was seen once. The chain is built from TRBV5-1 and TRBJ1-1; 8 bases align to TRBD1. From germline, CDR1 is SGHRS and CDR2 YFSETQ. CDR3 length: 15 residues. The trim removed 4 bases at V and 2 bases at J, leaving 7 bases unmatched. CDR3 loop: CASSLRTGLNTEAFF. Here the CDR3 DNA reads TGCGCCAGCAGCCTGCGGACAGGGCTAAACACTGAAGCTTTCTTT.

The V call is TRBV7-2, the J call TRBJ2-2, with 11 bases that match TRBD2. The CDR3 covers 17 residues. Trimming took 5 bases from V and 7 from J; bases not matched to a gene: 12. CDR1 is SGHTA and CDR2 is FQGNSA in the germline V gene. The CDR3 sequence is CASSPMTSGEAIGELFF. The CDR3 nucleotides are TGTGCCAGCAGCCCGATGACTAGCGGGGAAGCGATCGGGGAGCTGTTTTTT.

V gene TRBV7-6 combines with J gene TRBJ2-3, with 11 nucleotides matching TRBD1. Germline V lookup: CDR1 SGHVS, CDR2 FNYEAQ. The CDR3 spans 19 residues. V lost 5 bases and J lost 4; bases outside the gene matches: 17. The CDR3 sequence is CASSGDPGTGGRYSDTQYF. The CDR3 coding sequence is TGTGCCAGCAGCGGCGACCCCGGGACAGGGGGTCGATATTCAGATACGCAGTATTTT.

V gene TRBV6-5 combines with J gene TRBJ2-5, with 11 bases that match TRBD1. This CDR3 region has 15 residues. V was pared by 5 bases and J by 6 bases, with 8 bases of the junction left unmatched. Germline V gives CDR1 MNHEY, CDR2 SVGAGI. CDR3 residues: CASSPGTGGLQTQYF. CDR3 nucleotides: TGTGCCAGCAGTCCCGGGACAGGGGGTTTGCAGACCCAGTACTTC.

V and J are TRBV5-1 and TRBJ1-4, with D possibly being TRBD1 (5 bases). Between the trimmed V and J ends, which lost 4 bases and 2 bases, there was a span of 12 bases. The CDR3 extends over 15 amino acids. In germline, CDR1 is SGHRS, CDR2 YFSETQ. The CDR3 here is CASSASGDTNEKLFF. For the CDR3, the DNA is TGCGCCAGCAGCGCCTCGGGGGACACTAATGAAAAACTGTTTTTT.

The V and J genes are TRBV5-1 and TRBJ2-5, with D perhaps TRBD1 (5 bases). The germline V gene encodes CDR1 SGHRS and CDR2 YFSETQ. The V end was cut by 0 bases, the J end by 5 bases, with 17 bases between. The CDR3 extends over 16 amino acids. The CDR3 reads CASSLGVETDFETQYF. The DNA of the CDR3 is TGCGCCAGCAGCTTGGGAGTCGAGACAGATTTTGAGACCCAGTACTTC. The complete variable domain, with remaining parts taken from reference TRBV5-1 and TRBJ2-5, reads KAGVTQTPRYLIKTRGQQVTLSCSPISGHRSVSWYQQTPGQGLQFLFEYFSETQRNKGNFPGRFSGRQFSNSRSEMNVSTLELGDSALYLCASSLGVETDFETQYFGPGTRLLVL.

The genes are TRBV10-2 and TRBJ1-1; D gene uncertain. Per germline, CDR1 WSHSY and CDR2 SAAADI. The CDR3 loop spans 16 amino acids. V was clipped by 0 bases and J by 0 bases, with 11 bases between them. The CDR3 is CASSESTLRMNTEAFF. The CDR3 DNA is TGCGCCAGCAGTGAGTCGACCTTGAGGATGAACACTGAAGCTTTCTTT.

The V and J genes are TRBV10-3 and TRBJ1-1; no clear D gene. Germline CDR1 reads ENHRY; CDR2 reads SYGVKD. The V gene lost 7 bases and the J gene lost 0 bases, with 9 bases spanning the gap. The length of the CDR3 is 13 residues. CDR3 protein: CAITGTLNTEAFF. CDR3 DNA: TGTGCCATCACAGGCACTTTGAACACTGAAGCTTTCTTT.

V and J are TRBV3-1 (or the pseudogene TRBV3-2) and TRBJ2-1, with 8 positions matching TRBD2. J gave up 5 bases and V 4 bases, and 10 bases lay outside the gene matches. In germline, CDR1 is LGHDT, CDR2 YNNKEL (reference sequence). The length of the CDR3 is 16 residues. The CDR3 DNA is TGTGCCAGCAGCCCGAATGGAGCGGGGGTTGACAATGAGCAGTTCTTC. Protein: CASSPNGAGVDNEQFF.

This clone occurred a few times. Compared with germline, one end of the junction differs, possibly owing to a read error. V usage is TRBV5-1 and J usage is TRBJ1-4; no clear D gene. Germline-derived CDR1 and CDR2 are SGHRS and YFSETQ. This CDR3 has 14 amino acids. This CDR3 is CASSSGTTNEKLFF. The CDR3 DNA sequence: TGCGCCAGCAGCTCAGGAACAACGAATGAAAAACTGTTTTTT.

The chain has TRBV19 and TRBJ1-2; 10 bases fit TRBD1. Looked up from germline, CDR1 is LNHDA and CDR2 is SQIVND (reference sequence). After removal of 4 bases from V and 3 bases from J, the junction contained 2 bases not matched to a gene. The CDR3 sequence is 14 residues long. CDR3 loop: CASSKTGGDYGYTF. CDR3 bases: TGTGCCAGTAGTAAGACAGGGGGCGACTATGGCTACACCTTC.

The count of this clone is one. The rearrangement links TRBV5-1 to TRBJ1-4; D perhaps matches TRBD1 (5 bases). Per germline, CDR1 SGHRS and CDR2 YFSETQ. There are 15 residues in the CDR3. The V gene lost 2 bases and the J gene lost 7 bases, with 15 bases spanning the gap. CDR3 nucleotides: TGCGCCAGCAGCTTAGGGGACTCCGTCACTGAAAAACTGTTTTTT. Translation: CASSLGDSVTEKLFF.

The V gene is TRBV14, the J gene TRBJ2-2; D is undetermined. The CDR3 has 15 residues. Germline V gene data show CDR1 as SGHDN and CDR2 as FVKESK. The ends were cut back, 4 bases at V and 6 bases at J, with 15 bases in the middle. The CDR3 DNA reads as TGTGCCAGCAGCCCGCGGAATTACGACGCCGGGGAGCTGTTTTTT. This gives the protein CASSPRNYDAGELFF.

This clone came up once. The V and J genes are TRBV4-1 and TRBJ2-1, with 9 bases fitting TRBD2. The CDR3 runs 17 residues. J lost 2 bases, V lost 0 bases, and 5 bases had no gene match. Germline values: CDR1 MGHRA, CDR2 YSYEKL. The CDR3 reads CASSQDRGGGAYNEQFF. For the CDR3, the DNA is TGCGCCAGCAGCCAAGATCGGGGCGGGGGGGCCTACAATGAGCAGTTCTTC.

This clone has just one count. V gene TRBV18 combines with J gene TRBJ1-1; the D gene is possibly TRBD1 (6 bases). The V end lost 6 bases, the J end lost 5 bases, and 19 bases lay between the germline ends. The CDR3 spans 15 residues. Germline V gene lookup returns CDR1 KGHSH and CDR2 LQKENI. The CDR3 here is CASSPLGGSLTEAFF. The CDR3 DNA follows: TGTGCCAGCTCCCCGTTAGGGGGAAGTCTAACTGAAGCTTTCTTT. Full variable domain (rest looked up from reference TRBV18 and TRBJ1-1): NAGVMQNPRHLVRRRGQEARLRCSPMKGHSHVYWYRQLPEEGLKFMVYLQKENIIDESGMPKERFSAEFPKEGPSILRIQQVVRGDSAAYFCASSPLGGSLTEAFFGQGTRLTVV.

The rearrangement links TRBV28 to TRBJ1-2, with 10 bases identical to TRBD1. V shed 3 bases, J shed 8 bases, and the junction held 9 bases outside the gene matches. CDR3 size: 15 residues. Germline-derived CDR1 and CDR2 are MDHEN and SYDVKM. The CDR3 coding sequence is TGTGCCAGCAGTTTTGGAAGACAGGGGGCGAAAGGCTACACCTTC. Protein sequence: CASSFGRQGAKGYTF.

Concerning this clone: The same CDR3 also results from other DNA sequences found in this sample. The V and J genes are TRBV7-9 and TRBJ1-4; 7 nucleotides match TRBD1. The CDR3 has 14 residues. From germline, CDR1 is SEHNR and CDR2 FQNEAQ (reference sequence). The V gene end was trimmed by 2 bases and the J gene end by 3 bases; junction bases not matched to a gene: 0. CDR3 in amino acids: CASSLTGANEKLFF. CDR3 nucleotide sequence: TGTGCCAGCAGCTTAACAGGGGCTAATGAAAAACTGTTTTTT.

The chain combines TRBV7-9 with TRBJ2-7; D unclear. Trimming left V 4 bases short and J 4 bases short, with 14 bases between. The CDR3 is made up of 14 amino acids. Germline V gives CDR1 SEHNR, CDR2 FQNEAQ (reference sequence). The CDR3 region has the DNA TGTGCCAGCAGCTACGACGGCGGAAGGTACGAGCAGTACTTC. It is translated as CASSYDGGRYEQYF.

The gene calls are TRBV6-1 and TRBJ1-5; TRBD1 might be the D (5 bases). This CDR3 region has 14 residues. Trimming shortened V by 2 bases and J by 7 bases, and 12 bases separated the two germline ends. CDR1 is MNHNS, CDR2 SASEGT, per germline. The chain's CDR3 is CASSEIPGGQPQHF. The CDR3 DNA sequence: TGTGCCAGCAGTGAAATCCCGGGGGGGCAGCCCCAGCATTTT.

This clone appeared once. The chain couples TRBV5-1 to TRBJ1-4; D gene unclear. CDR3 length: 16 amino acids. V was cut by 4 bases and J by 2 bases, with 15 bases left in between. In germline, CDR1 is SGHRS, CDR2 YFSETQ. CDR3 DNA: TGCGCCAGCAGCACGCGGGGTCCGGGGACTAATGAAAAACTGTTTTTT. Its translation is CASSTRGPGTNEKLFF.